A selection of T cell receptor beta chains follows, all from one sample in a study of shared clonotypes between healthy human individuals. The assay was immunoSEQ multiplex PCR, and TCRdb's table has in-frame clones only and misses some. The sample gives hundreds of thousands of clones, around 96% of which show up once; about 0.21% is in the top ten. Source material: naive CD8+ T cells sorted from blood. These receptors all stem from a young man in good health. CDR3s include the opening cysteine and the closing phenylalanine or tryptophan. Each record gives: V gene, J gene, D gene, clone size, CDR3 DNA, CDR3 protein. The D gene is left open where the match is weak. Not every row has a clone size; where given, it reads once, few, many or a size class.

v_call: TRBV5-1; j_call: TRBJ2-3; d_call: TRBD2; clone_size: -; cdr3_nt: TGCGCCAGCAGCCCCACCTTAAGCGGGAGACCCCCCGATACGCAGTATTTT; cdr3_aa: CASSPTLSGRPPDTQYF
v_call: TRBV9; j_call: TRBJ2-3; d_call: TRBD2; clone_size: -; cdr3_nt: TGTGCCAGCAGCGTAGCAGGGCTAGCGGGAGTCCCAACAGATAAGCAGTATTTT; cdr3_aa: CASSVAGLAGVPTDKQYF
v_call: TRBV7-6; j_call: TRBJ2-7; d_call: -; clone_size: -; cdr3_nt: TGTGCCAGCAGCTTGGGGCTGGGGATCGACGAGCAGTACTTC; cdr3_aa: CASSLGLGIDEQYF
v_call: TRBV5-4; j_call: TRBJ2-1; d_call: -; clone_size: -; cdr3_nt: TGTGCCAGCAGCTTGGCCGTTACGAGAACCCTCACCCCTGGAGAGCAGTTCTTC; cdr3_aa: CASSLAVTRTLTPGEQFF
v_call: TRBV7-9; j_call: TRBJ2-3; d_call: -; clone_size: -; cdr3_nt: TGTGCCAGCAGCTCTGGACAGACAGGCACAGATACGCAGTATTTT; cdr3_aa: CASSSGQTGTDTQYF
v_call: TRBV28; j_call: TRBJ2-7; d_call: TRBD2; clone_size: -; cdr3_nt: TGTGCCAGCAGCCCGGGGGGGCAGGGAGGAGGGTACGAGCAGTACTTC; cdr3_aa: CASSPGGQGGGYEQYF
v_call: TRBV11-1; j_call: TRBJ1-5; d_call: -; clone_size: -; cdr3_nt: TGTGCCAGCAGCTTTGGCATGATCGAGCCCCAGCATTTT; cdr3_aa: CASSFGMIEPQHF
v_call: TRBV4-2; j_call: TRBJ2-7; d_call: TRBD2; clone_size: -; cdr3_nt: TGTGCCAGCAGCCAAGAACTAGCGGGAGTGGGTGAGCAGTACTTC; cdr3_aa: CASSQELAGVGEQYF
v_call: TRBV9; j_call: TRBJ2-3; d_call: -; clone_size: -; cdr3_nt: TGTGCCAGCAGCGAGGAGACGGGACTTCACACAGATACGCAGTATTTT; cdr3_aa: CASSEETGLHTDTQYF
v_call: TRBV14; j_call: TRBJ1-1; d_call: TRBD1; clone_size: -; cdr3_nt: TGTGCCAGCAGCCGACAGGGCCAGAACACTGAAGCTTTCTTT; cdr3_aa: CASSRQGQNTEAFF
v_call: TRBV7-6; j_call: TRBJ2-1; d_call: TRBD2; clone_size: -; cdr3_nt: TGTGCCAGCAGCTTAGCCTTACTAGCGGGAGAACCCCCGGAGCAGTTCTTC; cdr3_aa: CASSLALLAGEPPEQFF
v_call: TRBV4-1; j_call: TRBJ2-5; d_call: TRBD2; clone_size: -; cdr3_nt: TGCGCCAGCAGCCAAGTGGGACTAGCGATAGAGACCCAGTACTTC; cdr3_aa: CASSQVGLAIETQYF
v_call: TRBV21-1; j_call: TRBJ2-1; d_call: -; clone_size: -; cdr3_nt: TGTGCCAACAGAGGGGGTATCGGTAGAGAGCAGTTCTTC; cdr3_aa: CANRGGIGREQFF
v_call: TRBV27; j_call: TRBJ2-1; d_call: -; clone_size: -; cdr3_nt: TGTGCCAGCAGTTTGAGTGGGAGAAGCCATGAGCAGTTCTTC; cdr3_aa: CASSLSGRSHEQFF
v_call: TRBV27; j_call: TRBJ2-7; d_call: -; clone_size: -; cdr3_nt: TGTGCCAGCAGTTTTTTCAGGGGAGTATACGAGCAGTACTTC; cdr3_aa: CASSFFRGVYEQYF
v_call: TRBV7-9; j_call: TRBJ1-2; d_call: -; clone_size: -; cdr3_nt: TGTGCCAGCAGCTTTAGGGCCGATGCTAACTATGGCTACACCTTC; cdr3_aa: CASSFRADANYGYTF
v_call: TRBV5-1; j_call: TRBJ2-3; d_call: -; clone_size: -; cdr3_nt: TGCGCCAGCAGCTTGGGAGAGACTAGCACAGATACGCAGTATTTT; cdr3_aa: CASSLGETSTDTQYF
v_call: TRBV16; j_call: TRBJ2-1; d_call: -; clone_size: -; cdr3_nt: TGTGCCAGCAGCCCGCCAATCGGCCATGAGCAGTTCTTC; cdr3_aa: CASSPPIGHEQFF
v_call: TRBV7-9; j_call: TRBJ1-2; d_call: -; clone_size: -; cdr3_nt: TGTGCCAGCAGCTTAGGCTCCAGCTATGGCTACACCTTC; cdr3_aa: CASSLGSSYGYTF
v_call: TRBV4-1; j_call: TRBJ2-7; d_call: -; clone_size: -; cdr3_nt: TGCGCCAGCAGCCAAGTGATCGGGAGTCCCTACGAGCAGTACTTC; cdr3_aa: CASSQVIGSPYEQYF
v_call: TRBV14; j_call: TRBJ1-2; d_call: -; clone_size: -; cdr3_nt: TGTGCCAGCAGCCCAGAGCGGCGGCCCGGGGATGGCTACACCTTC; cdr3_aa: CASSPERRPGDGYTF
v_call: TRBV28; j_call: TRBJ2-7; d_call: -; clone_size: -; cdr3_nt: TGTGCCAGCAGCCAACGCCCGGGACGGAGCCAGGCATGGGTCTACGAGCAGTACTTC; cdr3_aa: CASSQRPGRSQAWVYEQYF
v_call: TRBV2; j_call: TRBJ2-1; d_call: -; clone_size: -; cdr3_nt: TGTGCCAGCAGTGAAGCGCCCGGGACGGCGGCCGGCGAGCAGTTCTTC; cdr3_aa: CASSEAPGTAAGEQFF
v_call: TRBV7-9; j_call: TRBJ2-7; d_call: -; clone_size: -; cdr3_nt: TGTGCCAGCAGCTTAGCCTTCTACGAGCAGTACTTC; cdr3_aa: CASSLAFYEQYF
v_call: TRBV19; j_call: TRBJ2-1; d_call: TRBD2; clone_size: -; cdr3_nt: TGTGCCAGTAGTATCACAGCGGGATCGGGCAATGAGCAGTTCTTC; cdr3_aa: CASSITAGSGNEQFF
v_call: TRBV27; j_call: TRBJ2-1; d_call: -; clone_size: -; cdr3_nt: TGTGCCAGCAGTTACTTAGGGGCCCTAGAGCAGTTCTTC; cdr3_aa: CASSYLGALEQFF
v_call: TRBV11-2; j_call: TRBJ2-7; d_call: -; clone_size: -; cdr3_nt: TGTGCCAGCAGCCCCCGAACCCCGGGGCGGCAGTACTTC; cdr3_aa: CASSPRTPGRQYF
v_call: TRBV7-6; j_call: TRBJ1-2; d_call: -; clone_size: -; cdr3_nt: TGTGCCAGCAGCTTAAGGGGTCCGAGCGAGGGAATACAGGGCCATGGCTACACCTTC; cdr3_aa: CASSLRGPSEGIQGHGYTF
v_call: TRBV5-1; j_call: TRBJ2-1; d_call: TRBD1; clone_size: -; cdr3_nt: TGCGCCAGCAGCTTGGATCCAGGGGGCACAAGTGAGCAGTTCTTC; cdr3_aa: CASSLDPGGTSEQFF
v_call: TRBV19; j_call: TRBJ1-3; d_call: -; clone_size: -; cdr3_nt: TGTGCCAGCCTTCGTGCGGACCTCGGCGGAAACACCATATATTTT; cdr3_aa: CASLRADLGGNTIYF
v_call: TRBV28; j_call: TRBJ2-1; d_call: -; clone_size: -; cdr3_nt: TGTGCCAGCAGCCTAGGGTCGGACAGGTTCTTC; cdr3_aa: CASSLGSDRFF
v_call: TRBV7-8; j_call: TRBJ2-5; d_call: -; clone_size: -; cdr3_nt: TGTGCCAGCAGCTCCCAGGGTAGCCTCGATGAGGAGACCCAGTACTTC; cdr3_aa: CASSSQGSLDEETQYF
v_call: TRBV11-2; j_call: TRBJ2-7; d_call: -; clone_size: -; cdr3_nt: TGTGCCAGCAGCCATCCTTCGACCGCCTACGAGCAGTACTTC; cdr3_aa: CASSHPSTAYEQYF
v_call: TRBV5-5; j_call: TRBJ1-1; d_call: TRBD1; clone_size: -; cdr3_nt: TGTGCCAGCAGAGGACAGGGGGCCACTGAAGCTTTCTTT; cdr3_aa: CASRGQGATEAFF
v_call: TRBV7-6; j_call: TRBJ1-5; d_call: TRBD1; clone_size: -; cdr3_nt: TGTGCCAGCAGCTCGGGACAGGGAACCCCGTTTTTTCAGCCCCAGCATTTT; cdr3_aa: CASSSGQGTPFFQPQHF
v_call: TRBV30; j_call: TRBJ2-7; d_call: TRBD1; clone_size: -; cdr3_nt: TGTGCCTGGAGTAGCGGCAGGGGGCCAGACGAGCAGTACTTC; cdr3_aa: CAWSSGRGPDEQYF
v_call: TRBV7-9; j_call: TRBJ2-7; d_call: TRBD1; clone_size: -; cdr3_nt: TGTGCCAGCAGCTTAAGGGCGGACAGGGGAGGGCAGTACTTC; cdr3_aa: CASSLRADRGGQYF
v_call: TRBV27; j_call: TRBJ1-5; d_call: -; clone_size: -; cdr3_nt: TGTGCCAGCAGCTCTTGGACGGGTCAGCCCCAGCATTTT; cdr3_aa: CASSSWTGQPQHF
v_call: TRBV29-1; j_call: TRBJ2-1; d_call: TRBD2; clone_size: -; cdr3_nt: TGCAGCGTTGAAGATCCTGTAGCGGGAGTTATAAAATCGTACAATGAGCAGTTCTTC; cdr3_aa: CSVEDPVAGVIKSYNEQFF
v_call: TRBV7-9; j_call: TRBJ2-3; d_call: -; clone_size: -; cdr3_nt: TGTGCCAGCGTAGTATTAGCGGGCACAGATACGCAGTATTTT; cdr3_aa: CASVVLAGTDTQYF
v_call: TRBV4-2; j_call: TRBJ2-3; d_call: -; clone_size: -; cdr3_nt: TGTGCCAGCAGCCAAGGCGACACGCTAGAAGATACGCAGTATTTT; cdr3_aa: CASSQGDTLEDTQYF
v_call: TRBV7-2; j_call: TRBJ2-3; d_call: TRBD2; clone_size: once; cdr3_nt: TGTGCCAGCAGCTTAGGGGGGGAACTAGCGGGAGGCCCCAGTACGCAGTATTTT; cdr3_aa: CASSLGGELAGGPSTQYF
v_call: TRBV29-1; j_call: TRBJ2-7; d_call: -; clone_size: -; cdr3_nt: TGCAGCGTTGAAGACTCTACTTCTCTCTCCTACGAGCAGTACTTC; cdr3_aa: CSVEDSTSLSYEQYF
v_call: TRBV4-1; j_call: TRBJ2-3; d_call: TRBD1; clone_size: -; cdr3_nt: TGCGCCAGCAGCGAGGGACAGGGCACCGATACGCAGTATTTT; cdr3_aa: CASSEGQGTDTQYF
v_call: TRBV7-2; j_call: TRBJ1-1; d_call: -; clone_size: -; cdr3_nt: TGTGCCAGCAGCTTAGAATTAGGGGCTTTCTTT; cdr3_aa: CASSLELGAFF
v_call: TRBV7-9; j_call: TRBJ1-1; d_call: -; clone_size: -; cdr3_nt: TGTGCCAGCAGCTCAGAACCGGGACTTCATCCGCACACTGAAGCTTTCTTT; cdr3_aa: CASSSEPGLHPHTEAFF